The next 22 T cell receptor beta chains were all read from a single sample in a study of shared clonotypes between healthy human individuals. TCRdb's table, derived via immunoSEQ multiplex PCR, lists solely in-frame clones and lacks some. The table includes about 2.2 million clones, 80% to 95% detected once. Naivety among CD8 cells was defined by CD45RO negativity and positive CCR7 selection, thereby excluding terminally differentiated effector memory CD45RA+ cells. Sequenced material: naive CD8+ T cells from PBMCs. The receptor set was obtained from a man aged 18 to 30 in good health. Some clones in this sample may be carry-over from other donors' samples.

The gene calls are TRBV7-9 and TRBJ2-3; TRBD1 might be the D (5 bases). Germline V gene lookup returns CDR1 SEHNR and CDR2 FQNEAQ (reference sequence). The CDR3 sequence is 17 residues long. Trimming removed 4 bases at V and 2 bases at J, with 19 bases between. For the CDR3, the DNA is TGTGCCAGCAGCTCCCCCCTCCGAACAGGCCCCACAGATACGCAGTATTTT. Amino acid sequence: CASSSPLRTGPTDTQYF.

This clone was observed a single time. The chain uses TRBV28 and TRBJ2-1; D ambiguous. Germline V lookup: CDR1 MDHEN, CDR2 SYDVKM. The V gene lost 8 bases and the J gene lost 10 bases, with 18 bases spanning the gap. The CDR3 extends over 13 amino acids. CDR3 in amino acids: CASADPGVREQFF. CDR3 bases: TGTGCCAGCGCAGACCCTGGGGTCCGGGAGCAGTTCTTC.

V is TRBV7-3 and J is TRBJ2-2, with TRBD1 matching 10 bases. Germline CDR1 and CDR2: SGHTA and FQGTGA. The CDR3 length is 14 residues. The ends lost 6 bases at V and 7 bases at J; junction bases unmatched: 5. For the CDR3, the DNA is TGTGCCAGCAGGCCGACAGGGGGCAGCGGGGAGCTGTTTTTT. It yields the protein CASRPTGGSGELFF.

The chain combines TRBV19 with TRBJ1-2; possible D gene TRBD1, 5 bases. The CDR3 totals 14 residues. Trimming removed 4 bases from V and 1 base from J, with 10 bases in between. The germline gives CDR1 LNHDA, CDR2 SQIVND (reference sequence). The CDR3 nucleotides read TGTGCCAGTAGTACTCACGGGGGTAACTATGGCTACACCTTC. Amino acids: CASSTHGGNYGYTF.

The V call is TRBV7-9, the J call TRBJ2-1, with 16 bases lining up with TRBD2. In germline, CDR1 is SEHNR, CDR2 FQNEAQ (reference sequence). J was trimmed by 9 bases and V by 3 bases; bases with no gene match: 8. This CDR3 is 17 amino acids long. The CDR3 sequence: CASSFPGLAGGPIEQFF. CDR3 coding DNA: TGTGCCAGCAGCTTCCCGGGACTAGCGGGAGGGCCAATTGAGCAGTTCTTC.

V usage is TRBV10-2 and J usage is TRBJ2-3; the match to TRBD2 covers 13 bases. This CDR3 has 16 residues. With V trimmed by 8 bases and J by 0 bases, 5 bases remained unmatched. Germline values: CDR1 WSHSY, CDR2 SAAADI. The CDR3, as DNA: TGCGCCAGCGGGACTAGCGGGAATCCTAGCACAGATACGCAGTATTTT. Amino acids: CASGTSGNPSTDTQYF.

The chain uses TRBV4-3 and TRBJ2-5, with 8 nucleotides matching TRBD2. Germline V gene sequence: CDR1 LGHNA, CDR2 YSLEER. The CDR3 length is 16 residues. Trimming removed 4 bases from V and 0 bases from J; junction bases left unmatched: 7. The CDR3: CASSLFSGEYQETQYF. The CDR3 nucleotides read TGCGCCAGCAGCCTATTTAGCGGGGAGTACCAAGAGACCCAGTACTTC.

The rearrangement joins TRBV30 to TRBJ2-3; D is unresolved. Germline lookup yields CDR1 GTSNPN and CDR2 SVGIG (reference sequence). V was pared by 4 bases and J by 0 bases, with 14 bases between. The CDR3 runs 15 residues. The DNA for the CDR3 is TGTGCCTGGAATGAAGCCTATCTAAGCACAGATACGCAGTATTTT. This encodes CAWNEAYLSTDTQYF.

This clone was found a few times. The chain couples TRBV15 to TRBJ1-1; D is uncertain. The CDR3 covers 14 residues. Germline loops: CDR1 LNHNV, CDR2 YYDKDF (reference sequence). V was trimmed by 4 bases and J by 6 bases, leaving 15 bases between them. The CDR3 sequence: CATSISGRVAEAFF. DNA of the CDR3: TGTGCCACCAGCATATCTGGGAGGGTCGCTGAAGCTTTCTTT.

This clone was counted only a few times. This sample includes further DNA sequences coding for the same CDR3. The chain uses TRBV28 and TRBJ1-1; D call uncertain. The CDR3 has 13 residues. CDR1 is MDHEN and CDR2 is SYDVKM in the germline V gene. Trimming took off 1 base at V and 0 bases at J, with 3 bases between the two ends. This CDR3 is CASSLSLNTEAFF. CDR3 nucleotides: TGTGCCAGCAGTTTATCACTGAACACTGAAGCTTTCTTT.

This clone has just one count. Distinct nucleotide sequences in the sample also encode this CDR3. The chain joins TRBV9 to TRBJ2-3; D is undetermined. Per germline, CDR1 SGDLS and CDR2 YYNGEE. The CDR3 has 14 amino acids. V was pared by 0 bases and J by 0 bases, with 5 bases between. The CDR3 sequence: CASSVAGSTDTQYF. CDR3 coding DNA: TGTGCCAGCAGCGTAGCTGGTAGCACAGATACGCAGTATTTT. Drawing the rest from reference TRBV9 and TRBJ2-3, the complete variable domain is DSGVTQTPKHLITATGQRVTLRCSPRSGDLSVYWYQQSLDQGLQFLIQYYNGEERAKGNILERFSAQQFPDLHSELNLSSLELGDSALYFCASSVAGSTDTQYFGPGTRLTVL.

The J gene is TRBJ2-1, the V gene TRBV19; D may be TRBD1 or TRBD2 (5 bases each). The CDR3 contains 16 residues. V was clipped by 5 bases and J by 2 bases, with 16 bases between them. Germline CDR1 and CDR2: LNHDA and SQIVND (reference sequence). The CDR3 bases are TGTGCCAGTAGTTTTATGGGGGAAAACCCCTACAATGAGCAGTTCTTC. Its translation: CASSFMGENPYNEQFF.

This sequence joins TRBV27 and TRBJ1-2; the D is unclear. The CDR3 extends over 16 amino acids. The V and J ends lost 6 bases and 3 bases respectively, with 20 bases between them. Germline V gene lookup returns CDR1 MNHEY and CDR2 SMNVEV (reference sequence). As DNA, the CDR3 is TGTGCCAGCAGGAGGGTTGGGGTCAGAAGAGACTATGGCTACACCTTC. It codes for CASRRVGVRRDYGYTF.

CDR3 bases: TGTGCCAGCAAAGACAGGGATCAAGAGACCCAGTACTTC. Its translation is CASKDRDQETQYF. This rearrangement joins TRBV2 to TRBJ2-5, with 7 bases fitting TRBD1. The CDR3 is 13 amino acids. Germline CDR1 reads SNHLY; CDR2 reads FYNNEI. After removal of 7 bases from V and 2 bases from J, the junction contained 4 bases not matched to a gene.

The chain combines TRBV5-4 with TRBJ2-7, with D unclear. Trimming removed 5 bases at V and 1 base at J, with 10 bases between. Germline V lookup: CDR1 SGHNT, CDR2 YYREEE (reference sequence). This CDR3 contains 13 residues. The DNA for the CDR3 is TGTGCCAGCAGTCCGACGGAATCCTACGAGCAGTACTTC. Encoded protein: CASSPTESYEQYF. Full variable domain (missing parts from reference TRBV5-4 and TRBJ2-7): ETGVTQSPTHLIKTRGQQVTLRCSSQSGHNTVSWYQQALGQGPQFIFQYYREEENGRGNFPPRFSGLQFPNYSSELNVNALELDDSALYLCASSPTESYEQYFGPGTRLTVT.

The genes are TRBV7-9 and TRBJ2-7; 7 bases match TRBD2. J gave up 7 bases and V 3 bases, and 6 bases lay outside the gene matches. This CDR3 is 13 amino acids long. CDR1 and CDR2 from the germline V gene are SEHNR and FQNEAQ (reference sequence). The CDR3 spells CASSFPGGFEQYF. The CDR3 region has the DNA TGTGCCAGCAGCTTCCCGGGAGGCTTTGAGCAGTACTTC.

V gene TRBV19 combines with J gene TRBJ1-1; 7 nucleotides align to TRBD1. The germline CDR1 and CDR2 sequences are LNHDA and SQIVND (reference sequence). Trimming at V came to 2 bases and at J to 0 bases, leaving 6 bases not matched to a gene. CDR3 length equals 16 residues. CDR3 in DNA: TGTGCCAGTAGTATATCGACAGGGAGAATGAACACTGAAGCTTTCTTT. The encoded protein is CASSISTGRMNTEAFF.

Note on this clone: Distinct nucleotide sequences in the sample also encode this CDR3. V gene TRBV29-1 combines with J gene TRBJ2-7; tentatively, D is TRBD2 (5 bases). Trimming took 3 bases from V and 1 from J, leaving 7 bases between them. This CDR3 comprises 12 residues. Germline V gives CDR1 SQVTM, CDR2 ANQGSEA. The chain's CDR3 is CSVDPGSYEQYF. The CDR3 DNA sequence: TGCAGCGTTGATCCGGGGTCCTACGAGCAGTACTTC.

The J gene is TRBJ2-2, the V gene TRBV11-3; no reliable D call. This CDR3 comprises 16 residues. V gave up 5 bases and J gave up 0 bases, with 13 bases separating them. In germline, CDR1 is SGHNT, CDR2 YENEEA. The CDR3, as DNA: TGTGCCAGCAGCCCGCGAAGGGCGTCGAACACCGGGGAGCTGTTTTTT. It translates to CASSPRRASNTGELFF.

The table lists this clone with a count of one. The V and J genes are TRBV5-4 and TRBJ2-7; the match to TRBD2 covers 13 bases. Germline V lookup: CDR1 SGHNT, CDR2 YYREEE (reference sequence). This CDR3 has 16 amino acids. Germline trimming cut 3 bases from V and 3 bases from J; bases unmatched to any gene: 6. The CDR3: CASSSRTSGSIYEQYF. As DNA, the CDR3 is TGTGCCAGCAGCTCCCGGACTAGCGGGAGTATCTACGAGCAGTACTTC. Using reference TRBV5-4 and TRBJ2-7 for the parts outside the CDR3, the full variable domain is ETGVTQSPTHLIKTRGQQVTLRCSSQSGHNTVSWYQQALGQGPQFIFQYYREEENGRGNFPPRFSGLQFPNYSSELNVNALELDDSALYLCASSSRTSGSIYEQYFGPGTRLTVT.

The chain couples TRBV28 to TRBJ1-1; D call uncertain. Germline CDR1 and CDR2: MDHEN and SYDVKM. The germline V and J ends were trimmed by 5 bases and 2 bases, with 0 bases remaining between them. This CDR3 region has 10 residues. Here the CDR3 DNA reads TGTGCCAGCAGTAACACTGAAGCTTTCTTT. This encodes CASSNTEAFF.

J is TRBJ2-1 and V is TRBV27; 11 nucleotides match TRBD2. The V and J ends lost 7 bases and 5 bases, in that order; junction bases with no gene match: 13. This CDR3 contains 17 residues. Germline lookup yields CDR1 MNHEY and CDR2 SMNVEV (reference sequence). The CDR3 DNA follows: TGTGCCAGCACGATTCGTGGACTAGCGGGCGCCGACAATGAGCAGTTCTTC. Translation gives CASTIRGLAGADNEQFF.